The 26 T cell receptor beta chains below come from one sample, sequenced in a study of cytomegalovirus exposure and HLA in healthy donors. It was with 60 Vbeta and 13 Jbeta primers that the PCR ran. Profiling relied on immunoSEQ multiplex PCR, and the TCRdb table lists in-frame clones only, not all of them. This sample has roughly 150,000 clones, with 70% found just once. The sequencing input was PBMCs. These receptors all come from a woman in her sixties in good health and CMV-seropositive.

The CDR3 here is CASSLLTSTDEQFF. DNA of the CDR3: TGTGCCAGCAGCTTACTAACTAGTACGGATGAGCAGTTCTTC. The chain has TRBV7-9 and TRBJ2-1, with a weak D call TRBD2 (5 bases). V lost 2 bases and J 8 bases, leaving 13 bases between the germline ends. The V gene's germline CDR1 is SEHNR and CDR2 FQNEAQ (reference sequence). CDR3 length: 14 residues.

This clone was seen a handful of times. The chain joins TRBV2 to TRBJ1-6, with D possibly TRBD1 on 5 matching bases. The V end lost 5 bases, the J end lost 4 bases, and 9 bases lay between the germline ends. This CDR3 has 14 residues. Germline V gene sequence: CDR1 SNHLY, CDR2 FYNNEI. In DNA form, the CDR3 reads TGTGCCAGCAGTCCCGGGACTTATAATTCACCCCTCCACTTT. Amino acid sequence: CASSPGTYNSPLHF.

V usage is TRBV5-4 and J usage is TRBJ1-3; 7 positions agree with TRBD1. CDR1 is SGHNT, CDR2 YYREEE, per germline (reference sequence). CDR3 length equals 14 residues. Unmatched junction bases numbered 2, after V lost 4 bases and J lost 1 base. Written as DNA, the CDR3 is TGTGCCAGCAGCGTACAGGGGTCTGGAAACACCATATATTTT. It codes for CASSVQGSGNTIYF.

The chain is built from TRBV5-4 and TRBJ2-7, with 12 bases that match TRBD2. Trimming took 7 bases from V and 2 from J; bases not matched to a gene: 4. Per germline, CDR1 SGHNT and CDR2 YYREEE (reference sequence). The CDR3 is made up of 14 amino acids. The CDR3 DNA reads TGTGCCAGCGCCCTAGCGGGAGGGACCTACGAGCAGTACTTC. It is translated as CASALAGGTYEQYF.

The chain uses TRBV7-9 and TRBJ1-1; D gene uncertain. V dropped 1 base and J dropped 4 bases, with 13 bases sitting between them. CDR1 and CDR2 (germline): SEHNR, FQNEAQ (reference sequence). This CDR3 comprises 15 residues. As DNA, the CDR3 is TGTGCCAGCAGCTTAGGACCGGGAGGAAGCACTGAAGCTTTCTTT. It yields the protein CASSLGPGGSTEAFF.

The J gene is TRBJ1-2, the V gene TRBV7-2; D is uncertain. The CDR3 runs to 16 residues. Looked up from germline, CDR1 is SGHTA and CDR2 is FQGNSA. With 5 bases removed from V and 4 bases from J, the gap between germline ends came to 20 bases. CDR3 sequence reads: CASSPPRPNPGYGYTF. Written as DNA, the CDR3 is TGTGCCAGCAGCCCCCCCCGGCCAAACCCAGGCTATGGCTACACCTTC.

The V gene is TRBV19, the J gene TRBJ1-4; 10 positions match TRBD1. CDR3 length: 15 amino acids. The germline gives CDR1 LNHDA, CDR2 SQIVND (reference sequence). J was trimmed by 7 bases and V by 5 bases; bases with no gene match: 7. The CDR3: CASSPTGTGVEKLFF. CDR3 DNA sequence: TGTGCCAGTAGTCCCACCGGGACAGGGGTTGAAAAACTGTTTTTT.

The V gene is TRBV19, the J gene TRBJ2-3; 11 bases map to TRBD1. V shed 3 bases and J 9 bases; nucleotides not matched to a gene: 2. This CDR3 is built from 13 residues. CDR1 and CDR2 from the germline V gene are LNHDA and SQIVND (reference sequence). The CDR3 reads CASSMGTGGTQYF. The CDR3 nucleotides are TGTGCCAGTAGTATGGGGACAGGGGGGACGCAGTATTTT.

DNA for the CDR3: TGTGCCAGCAGCTTGGACAGAGGGCCGGAAAAACTGTTTTTT. It encodes CASSLDRGPEKLFF. This sequence joins TRBV7-2 and TRBJ1-4; tentative D call: TRBD1 (6 bases). The CDR3 totals 14 residues. Germline CDR1 and CDR2: SGHTA and FQGNSA. Trimming stripped 3 bases from V and 8 bases from J, with 13 bases between.

The V and J genes are TRBV4-1 and TRBJ2-3; tentatively, D is TRBD1 (5 bases). CDR1 is MGHRA and CDR2 is YSYEKL in the germline V gene. The CDR3 sequence is 15 residues long. V was clipped by 1 base and J by 3 bases, with 11 bases between them. The CDR3: CASSQGQRSTDTQYF. The CDR3 bases are TGCGCCAGCAGCCAAGGACAGCGTAGTACAGATACGCAGTATTTT.

The genes are TRBV7-8 and TRBJ1-5; D is unresolved. This CDR3 spans 16 amino acids. The germline V and J ends were trimmed by 8 bases and 5 bases, with 22 bases remaining between them. The germline V gene encodes CDR1 SGHVS and CDR2 FQNEAQ. CDR3: CASQQRAGSTDQPQHF. The CDR3 DNA follows: TGTGCCAGCCAACAGAGGGCGGGGAGTACGGATCAGCCCCAGCATTTT.

There are a few counts of this clone. The V gene is TRBV10-1, the J gene TRBJ2-7; D is undetermined. Germline CDR1 reads WNHNN; CDR2 reads SYGVQD (reference sequence). The CDR3 is 11 residues long. Deletions cut 4 bases from V and 5 bases from J, with 6 bases between. The CDR3 sequence: CASSVGDEQYF. CDR3 DNA sequence: TGCGCCAGCAGTGTAGGAGACGAGCAGTACTTC.

The CDR3 loop reads CASNAWGGSAAFF. CDR3 sequence (DNA): TGTGCCAGCAACGCGTGGGGGGGGTCAGCAGCTTTCTTT. The J gene is TRBJ1-1, the V gene TRBV6-5; D may be TRBD1 (5 bases). The CDR3 runs to 13 residues. Germline V gene data show CDR1 as MNHEY and CDR2 as SVGAGI. Trimming removed 7 bases at V and 10 bases at J, with 19 bases between.

This clone appeared a single time. The chain joins TRBV11-3 to TRBJ2-1; 11 nucleotides line up with TRBD2. Germline V gene data show CDR1 as SGHNT and CDR2 as YENEEA. After removal of 8 bases from V and 3 bases from J, the junction contained 0 bases not matched to a gene. The CDR3 is 13 amino acids. The CDR3 DNA sequence: TGTGCCAGCGGGACTAGCGGCTACAATGAGCAGTTCTTC. It translates to CASGTSGYNEQFF.

The chain employs TRBV25-1 and TRBJ1-2; D perhaps matches TRBD1 (6 bases). This CDR3 comprises 14 residues. CDR1 MGHDK and CDR2 SYGVNS come from the germline V gene. V was pared by 3 bases and J by 1 base, with 9 bases between. The CDR3 loop reads CASSEGGGNYGYTF. For the CDR3, the DNA is TGTGCCAGCAGTGAGGGAGGGGGTAACTATGGCTACACCTTC.

The genes are TRBV30 and TRBJ1-5; D gene unclear. V shed 0 bases and J shed 6 bases, with 9 bases lying between them. CDR1 GTSNPN and CDR2 SVGIG come from the germline V gene (reference sequence). This CDR3 has 13 residues. The CDR3 here is CAWSVREGQPQHF. CDR3 in DNA: TGTGCCTGGAGTGTCCGGGAGGGTCAGCCCCAGCATTTT.

DNA for the CDR3: TGTGCCAGCAGCGGGGGGCCTAGCGGTCTCGATGAGCAGTTCTTC. Its translation: CASSGGPSGLDEQFF. The V and J genes are TRBV5-4 and TRBJ2-1, with a possible D match to TRBD2 (7 bases). V lost 4 bases and J 8 bases, leaving 19 bases between the germline ends. There are 15 residues in the CDR3. Germline V gives CDR1 SGHNT, CDR2 YYREEE (reference sequence).

This sequence joins TRBV5-6 and TRBJ2-4, with 9 nucleotides matching TRBD1. Germline V gene lookup returns CDR1 SGHDT and CDR2 YYEEEE. Unmatched junction bases numbered 4, after V lost 4 bases and J lost 8 bases. This CDR3 contains 13 residues. In nucleotides, the CDR3 is TGTGCCAGCAGCACGGACAGGGGTGACATTCAGTACTTC. Amino acids: CASSTDRGDIQYF.

This clone appeared once. The chain carries TRBV28 and TRBJ2-7; 9 nucleotides align to TRBD1. The ends lost 5 bases at V and 5 bases at J; junction bases unmatched: 10. Germline CDR1 reads MDHEN; CDR2 reads SYDVKM. This CDR3 is 15 amino acids long. CDR3 region: CASSIPGQGTDEQYF. CDR3 DNA sequence: TGTGCCAGCAGTATCCCGGGACAGGGAACTGACGAGCAGTACTTC.

The chain joins TRBV5-1 to TRBJ2-7; TRBD1 matches 12 bases. This CDR3 is 16 amino acids long. Germline V gene lookup returns CDR1 SGHRS and CDR2 YFSETQ. Trimming removed 6 bases from V and 5 bases from J; junction bases left unmatched: 12. The CDR3 nucleotides are TGCGCCAGCAAGACCAATTCCGGGACAGGGGGCGACGAGCAGTACTTC. Amino acids: CASKTNSGTGGDEQYF.

The chain recombines TRBV5-1 with TRBJ1-1; TRBD1 matches 11 bases. The germline V gene has CDR1 SGHRS and CDR2 YFSETQ. With 4 bases clipped from V and 5 bases from J, the junction kept 7 bases outside the gene matches. The CDR3 totals 15 residues. The CDR3 DNA is TGCGCCAGCAGCCCCCAGGGACAGGGGGTTACTGAAGCTTTCTTT. This codes for CASSPQGQGVTEAFF.

V and J are TRBV2 and TRBJ1-4; D gene uncertain. The CDR3 extends over 14 amino acids. With 5 bases removed from V and 4 bases from J, the gap between germline ends came to 11 bases. Germline V gives CDR1 SNHLY, CDR2 FYNNEI. CDR3 coding DNA: TGTGCCAGCAGTTCCGACGGGATTAATGAAAAACTGTTTTTT. It is translated as CASSSDGINEKLFF.

The chain is built from TRBV11-2 and TRBJ1-1, with 9 positions matching TRBD1. The CDR3 loop spans 17 amino acids. V was pared by 5 bases and J by 0 bases, with 10 bases of the junction left unmatched. The germline V gene has CDR1 SGHAT and CDR2 FQNNGV. Here the CDR3 DNA reads TGTGCCAGCAGCGTGACAGGGGGTCGTGGGATGAACACTGAAGCTTTCTTT. Amino acid sequence: CASSVTGGRGMNTEAFF.

Only a few counts were recorded for this clone. The V call is TRBV28, the J call TRBJ2-6, with 7 bases identical to TRBD2. The CDR3 has 14 amino acids. Germline assignment: CDR1 MDHEN and CDR2 SYDVKM. Losses at the gene ends were 5 bases for V and 2 bases for J; bases not matched to a gene: 0. CDR3 sequence (DNA): TGTGCCAGCAGTGGGAGGGCTGGGGCCAACGTCCTGACTTTC. This encodes CASSGRAGANVLTF. Supplemented by reference TRBV28 and TRBJ2-6, the full variable domain reads DVKVTQSSRYLVKRTGEKVFLECVQDMDHENMFWYRQDPGLGLRLIYFSYDVKMKEKGDIPEGYSVSREKKERFSLILESASTNQTSMYLCASSGRAGANVLTFGAGSRLTVL.

The chain is built from TRBV16 and TRBJ2-7, with D possibly matching TRBD1 (5 bases). V lost 0 bases and J 2 bases, leaving 8 bases between the germline ends. The CDR3 sequence is 14 residues long. Per germline, CDR1 KGHSY and CDR2 FQNENV. The CDR3: CASSQSKGPYEQYF. CDR3 coding DNA: TGTGCCAGCAGCCAATCGAAGGGGCCCTACGAGCAGTACTTC.

This clone has only a few counts. The rearrangement uses TRBV6-5 and TRBJ2-7, with 9 bases lining up with TRBD1. Per germline, CDR1 MNHEY and CDR2 SVGAGI. V dropped 7 bases and J dropped 0; count of bases not matched to a gene: 7. This CDR3 has 15 residues. The CDR3 DNA follows: TGTGCCAGCACCTGGGACAGGGCCAGCTCCTACGAGCAGTACTTC. Translation gives CASTWDRASSYEQYF.